This entry lists 21 T cell receptor beta chains sequenced from one sample in a study of response to subunit inactivated influenza vaccine. MiXCR, applied by TCRdb to the RT-PCR reads, yields one record per CDR3 protein. The sample shows a few hundred thousand distinct CDR3 sequences, about 14% of them seen only once. This specimen consisted of PBMCs from blood, obtained 12 days after vaccination. The receptor source for this set is a man aged 45 to 65 who received an inactivated influenza vaccine.

V and J are TRBV6-5 and TRBJ2-1, with D perhaps being TRBD1 or TRBD2 (6 bases each). CDR1 and CDR2 from the germline V gene are MNHEY and SVGAGI. The CDR3 sequence is 15 residues long. V dropped 2 bases and J dropped 2 bases, with 10 bases sitting between them. The DNA of the CDR3 is TGTGCCAGCAGTTACGTGAGGGGGGCCTACAATGAGCAGTTCTTC. This translates into CASSYVRGAYNEQFF.

This sequence joins TRBV20-1 and TRBJ2-5, with 10 positions matching TRBD2. The CDR3 covers 13 residues. After removal of 6 bases from V and 2 bases from J, the junction contained 3 bases not matched to a gene. CDR1 and CDR2 from the germline V gene are DFQATT and SNEGSKA (reference sequence). CDR3 region: CSAGTSVQETQYF. CDR3 DNA: TGCAGTGCCGGGACTAGCGTTCAAGAGACCCAGTACTTC.

This clonotype was found a few times. Here the CDR3 DNA reads TGTGCCAGCAGTTCTCAGGGGTCCGGCGGGGAGCTGTTTTTT. It encodes CASSSQGSGGELFF. The chain links TRBV27 to TRBJ2-2, with D perhaps matching TRBD1 (6 bases). Trimming removed 4 bases from V and 7 bases from J, with 13 bases in between. This CDR3 comprises 14 residues. Germline CDR1 MNHEY, CDR2 SMNVEV (reference sequence).

This clonotype was detected only a few times. The chain combines TRBV7-9 with TRBJ1-4; D gene ambiguous. The CDR3 is made up of 12 amino acids. From germline, CDR1 is SEHNR and CDR2 FQNEAQ (reference sequence). Trimming removed 8 bases at V and 8 bases at J, with 12 bases between. The CDR3 DNA is TGTGCCAGCTGGAGGGTCGGCGAAAAACTGTTTTTT. Protein: CASWRVGEKLFF.

This clonotype was detected only a few times. This rearrangement joins TRBV12-3 or TRBV12-4 to TRBJ2-7; D gene ambiguous. The CDR3 loop spans 15 amino acids. Trimming cost V 0 bases and J 0 bases, with 9 bases left between them. The CDR3 nucleotides are TGTGCCAGCAGTTTAGCTTCACAGTCCTCCTACGAGCAGTACTTC. As protein: CASSLASQSSYEQYF.

This clonotype was observed many times. The rearrangement uses TRBV12-3 or TRBV12-4 and TRBJ2-1; either TRBD1 or TRBD2 may fit D (5 bases each). This CDR3 has 14 amino acids. With 3 bases removed from V and 6 bases from J, the gap between germline ends came to 12 bases. The CDR3 bases are TGTGCCAGCAGTTTCTCCGGGACGATCAATGAGCAGTTCTTC. Translated, it gives CASSFSGTINEQFF.

Only a few counts were recorded for this clonotype. The chain is built from TRBV6-5 and TRBJ1-1, with a weak D call TRBD1 (5 bases). V lost 2 bases and J 4 bases, leaving 8 bases between the germline ends. This CDR3 is built from 13 residues. Per germline, CDR1 MNHEY and CDR2 SVGAGI. CDR3 DNA: TGTGCCAGCAGTTACCAGGGTTTCACTGAAGCTTTCTTT. Translation: CASSYQGFTEAFF.

This clonotype was seen ten or more times. This chain links TRBV4-2 with TRBJ2-1; TRBD1 is a possible D gene (6 bases). The CDR3 has 16 amino acids. Trimming pared 1 base from V and 3 bases from J, leaving 13 bases between. Germline V gives CDR1 LGHNA, CDR2 YNFKEQ. CDR3 region: CASSQVFDRLYNEQFF. The CDR3 nucleotides read TGTGCCAGCAGCCAAGTTTTCGACAGGCTCTACAATGAGCAGTTCTTC.

This clonotype was detected a few times. The CDR3 sequence: CASSWDGRNTIYF. CDR3 nucleotides: TGTGCCAGCAGTTGGGATGGCAGAAACACCATATATTTT. The rearrangement uses TRBV12-3 or TRBV12-4 and TRBJ1-3; D ambiguous. This CDR3 contains 13 residues. V lost 4 bases and J 5 bases, leaving 9 bases between the germline ends.

In its sample, this clonotype was seen a few times. The J gene is TRBJ1-4, the V gene TRBV2; the D gene is possibly TRBD1 (5 bases). The V end lost 6 bases, the J end lost 8 bases, and 13 bases lay between the germline ends. There are 13 residues in the CDR3. Germline CDR1 and CDR2: SNHLY and FYNNEI. The CDR3 DNA follows: TGTGCCAGCAGCTCGACAGTAGACGAAAAACTGTTTTTT. Translation: CASSSTVDEKLFF.

The table lists this clonotype with many counts. V and J are TRBV5-1 and TRBJ2-1; the match to TRBD2 covers 11 bases. From germline, CDR1 is SGHRS and CDR2 YFSETQ. The ends lost 4 bases at V and 5 bases at J; junction bases unmatched: 8. The CDR3 runs to 16 residues. The CDR3 spells CASSQRTSGYDNEQFF. The CDR3 DNA reads TGCGCCAGCAGCCAAAGGACTAGCGGGTACGACAATGAGCAGTTCTTC.

The J gene is TRBJ2-1, the V gene TRBV24-1; 11 bases map to TRBD2. Germline V gene lookup returns CDR1 KGHDR and CDR2 SFDVKD. The trim removed 3 bases at V and 8 bases at J, leaving 11 bases unmatched. There are 17 residues in the CDR3. The CDR3 here is CATSDPDSGRALDEQFF. The CDR3 DNA reads as TGTGCCACCAGTGATCCTGATAGCGGGAGGGCCTTGGATGAGCAGTTCTTC.

This clonotype was counted at least ten times. The genes are TRBV12-3 or TRBV12-4 and TRBJ2-2; TRBD1 agrees at 9 bases. This CDR3 has 17 amino acids. The junction had 7 bases not matched to a gene; V was cut back by 2 bases and J by 3 bases. CDR3 sequence (DNA): TGTGCCAGCAGTTTACCGATGGGGACAGGGTACACCGGGGAGCTGTTTTTT. Translating gives CASSLPMGTGYTGELFF.

V is TRBV4-3 and J is TRBJ2-2; possible D gene TRBD1, 5 bases. The CDR3 loop spans 18 amino acids. From germline, CDR1 is LGHNA and CDR2 YSLEER. With 0 bases removed from V and 1 base from J, the gap between germline ends came to 15 bases. This CDR3 reads CASSQDGWGRVNTGELFF. The CDR3 bases are TGCGCCAGCAGCCAAGATGGCTGGGGCAGGGTGAACACCGGGGAGCTGTTTTTT.

This clonotype was seen more than once but under ten times. The rearrangement joins TRBV6-5 to TRBJ1-2; D uncertain. The CDR3 totals 15 residues. CDR1 is MNHEY and CDR2 is SVGAGI in the germline V gene. V lost 2 bases to trimming and J lost 0 bases, with 10 bases between them. The CDR3 reads CASSYEGSSNYGYTF. CDR3 DNA sequence: TGTGCCAGCAGTTACGAAGGATCGTCTAACTATGGCTACACCTTC.

There are a few counts of this clonotype. This chain connects TRBV5-1 to TRBJ1-6; D remains ambiguous. V was clipped by 5 bases and J by 5 bases, with 11 bases between them. The CDR3 has 14 residues. Germline V gene sequence: CDR1 SGHRS, CDR2 YFSETQ. The CDR3 is CASRPDIHNSPLHF. The CDR3 region has the DNA TGCGCCAGCAGACCCGACATTCATAATTCACCCCTCCACTTT.

The chain links TRBV5-1 to TRBJ2-3; TRBD2 might be the D (5 bases). The CDR3 has 15 amino acids. Trimming stripped 2 bases from V and 0 bases from J, with 10 bases between. Per germline, CDR1 SGHRS and CDR2 YFSETQ. CDR3 sequence: CASSLADPSTDTQYF. Here the CDR3 DNA reads TGCGCCAGCAGCTTAGCGGACCCTAGCACAGATACGCAGTATTTT.

This clonotype was observed at least ten times. The chain uses TRBV18 and TRBJ1-5; 7 positions match TRBD1. V shed 1 base, J shed 0 bases, and the junction held 0 bases outside the gene matches. Germline CDR1 KGHSH, CDR2 LQKENI. This CDR3 comprises 15 residues. This chain's CDR3 is CASSPQGASNQPQHF. The CDR3 nucleotides are TGTGCCAGCTCACCACAGGGGGCTAGCAATCAGCCCCAGCATTTT.

This clonotype was recorded a few times. V usage is TRBV18 and J usage is TRBJ1-1; D not certain. CDR3 length: 12 residues. Germline loops: CDR1 KGHSH, CDR2 LQKENI. The V and J ends lost 4 bases and 2 bases respectively, with 5 bases between them. The CDR3 sequence is CASSLYNTEAFF. The CDR3 nucleotides are TGTGCCAGCTCACTATACAACACTGAAGCTTTCTTT.

The table lists this clonotype with a few counts. This rearrangement joins TRBV30 to TRBJ2-7; TRBD2 might be the D (6 bases). This CDR3 is 19 amino acids long. V shed 2 bases and J shed 5 bases, with 31 bases lying between them. Germline assignment: CDR1 GTSNPN and CDR2 SVGIG (reference sequence). The CDR3 reads CAWSTTGYLVLAPIHEQYF. As DNA, the CDR3 is TGTGCCTGGAGTACTACCGGCTATCTTGTACTAGCCCCAATACACGAGCAGTACTTC.

This clonotype was recorded a few times. This sequence joins TRBV27 and TRBJ1-1; D perhaps matches TRBD1 (6 bases). The CDR3 contains 14 residues. Trimming removed 4 bases from V and 1 base from J, with 10 bases in between. Germline CDR1 and CDR2: MNHEY and SMNVEV (reference sequence). DNA for the CDR3: TGTGCCAGCAGTTCAGGGGTCACGAACACTGAAGCTTTCTTT. It yields the protein CASSSGVTNTEAFF.